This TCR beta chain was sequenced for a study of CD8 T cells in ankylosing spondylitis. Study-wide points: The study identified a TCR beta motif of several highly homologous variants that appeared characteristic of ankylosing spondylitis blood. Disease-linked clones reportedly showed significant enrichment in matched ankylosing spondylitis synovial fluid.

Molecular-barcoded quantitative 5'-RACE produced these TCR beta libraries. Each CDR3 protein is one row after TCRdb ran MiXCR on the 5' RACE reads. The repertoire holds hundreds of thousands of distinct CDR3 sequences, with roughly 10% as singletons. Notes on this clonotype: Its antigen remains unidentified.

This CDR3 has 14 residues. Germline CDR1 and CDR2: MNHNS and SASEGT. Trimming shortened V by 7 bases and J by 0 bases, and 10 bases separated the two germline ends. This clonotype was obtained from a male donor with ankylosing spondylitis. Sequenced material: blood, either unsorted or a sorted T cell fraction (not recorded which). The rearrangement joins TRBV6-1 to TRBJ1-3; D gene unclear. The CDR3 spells CASTRGLSGNTIYF. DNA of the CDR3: TGTGCCAGCACCAGAGGTCTCTCTGGAAACACCATATATTTT.